A selection of T cell receptor beta chains follows, all from one sample in a study of blood T cells in healthy people across ages. TCRdb reprocessed the 5' RACE reads via MiXCR and lists one record per CDR3 protein. The sample lists about a million distinct CDR3 sequences; approximately 49% were seen once. The sequenced sample was blood. The receptor source for this set is a man in his thirties or forties in good health. CDR3s include the opening cysteine and the closing phenylalanine or tryptophan. The D gene is left open where the match is weak. A clone size is listed for some rows: how often the clone was seen (once, few, many), or a class if it is expanded.

>TRBJ2-7|.|.|TRBV20-1
CSARVEEYEQYF
TGCAGTGCTAGAGTTGAGGAATACGAGCAGTACTTC
>TRBJ2-1|TRBD2|.|TRBV20-1
CSAHRTSGGYNEQFF
TGCAGTGCTCATAGGACTAGCGGGGGCTACAATGAGCAGTTCTTC
>TRBJ1-1|.|.|TRBV27
CASNPLDSARTEAFF
TGTGCCAGCAACCCGCTCGACAGTGCGAGGACTGAAGCTTTCTTT
>TRBJ1-5|TRBD1|once|TRBV7-2
CASSSPTQGGPELGNQPQHF
TGTGCCAGCAGCTCTCCTACCCAAGGGGGCCCGGAACTAGGCAATCAGCCCCAGCATTTT
>TRBJ2-5|.|few|TRBV12-3/TRBV12-4
CASSLETGKETQYF
TGTGCCAGCAGTTTAGAGACAGGCAAAGAGACCCAGTACTTC
>TRBJ2-3|TRBD2|.|TRBV20-1
CSARSSGGSDTQYF
TGCAGTGCTAGGTCTAGCGGGGGATCAGATACGCAGTATTTT
>TRBJ1-2|TRBD1|.|TRBV3-1
CASSQVTGDRGYTF
TGTGCCAGCAGCCAAGTGACAGGGGACCGTGGCTACACCTTC
>TRBJ1-5|.|few|TRBV10-3
CAISESGAGGRQPQHF
TGTGCCATCAGTGAGTCAGGGGCAGGAGGTCGACAGCCCCAGCATTTT
>TRBJ2-1|TRBD2|many|TRBV9
CASSSSGLAGNYNEQFF
TGTGCCAGCAGCTCCAGTGGGCTAGCGGGGAACTACAATGAGCAGTTCTTC
>TRBJ2-3|.|.|TRBV9
CASTMTSYPDTQYF
TGTGCCAGCACGATGACTAGTTATCCAGATACGCAGTATTTT
>TRBJ1-2|.|.|TRBV5-4
CASSLEAPSGYGYTF
TGTGCCAGCAGCTTGGAAGCTCCAAGCGGCTATGGCTACACCTTC
>TRBJ2-2|TRBD1|many|TRBV27
CASRVQGASGELFF
TGTGCCAGCCGGGTCCAGGGGGCATCCGGGGAGCTGTTTTTT
>TRBJ1-2|.|.|TRBV6-5
CASSYHRGSDINGYTF
TGTGCCAGCAGTTACCATCGAGGTAGCGATATTAATGGCTACACCTTC
>TRBJ2-1|.|few|TRBV20-1
CSVGRGHNEQFF
TGCAGTGTAGGCCGGGGACACAATGAGCAGTTCTTC